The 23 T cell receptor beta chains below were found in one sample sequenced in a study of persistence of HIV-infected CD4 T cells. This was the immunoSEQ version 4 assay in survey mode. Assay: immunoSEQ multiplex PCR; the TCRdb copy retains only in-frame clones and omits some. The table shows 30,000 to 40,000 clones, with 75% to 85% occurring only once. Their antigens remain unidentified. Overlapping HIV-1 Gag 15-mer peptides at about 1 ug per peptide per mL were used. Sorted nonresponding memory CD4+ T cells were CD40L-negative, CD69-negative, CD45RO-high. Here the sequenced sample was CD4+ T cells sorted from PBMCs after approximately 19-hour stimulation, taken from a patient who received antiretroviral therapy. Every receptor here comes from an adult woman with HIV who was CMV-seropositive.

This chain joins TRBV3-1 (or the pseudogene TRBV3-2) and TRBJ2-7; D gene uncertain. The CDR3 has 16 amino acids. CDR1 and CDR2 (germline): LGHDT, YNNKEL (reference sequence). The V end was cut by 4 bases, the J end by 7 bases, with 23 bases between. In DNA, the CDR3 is TGTGCCAGCAGCCCCTCGATTATCGCTGTTTTATTTGAGCAGTACTTC. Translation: CASSPSIIAVLFEQYF.

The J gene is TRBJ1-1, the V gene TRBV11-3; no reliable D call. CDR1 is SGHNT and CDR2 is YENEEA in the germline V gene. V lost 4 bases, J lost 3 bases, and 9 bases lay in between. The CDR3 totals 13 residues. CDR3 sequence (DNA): TGTGCCAGCAGCTCCAGGATTGACACTGAAGCTTTCTTT. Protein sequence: CASSSRIDTEAFF.

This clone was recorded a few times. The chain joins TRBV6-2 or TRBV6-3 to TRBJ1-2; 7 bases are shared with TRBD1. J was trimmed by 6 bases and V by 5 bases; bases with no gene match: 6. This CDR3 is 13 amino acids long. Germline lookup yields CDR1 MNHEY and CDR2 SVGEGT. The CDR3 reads CASSLGTADGYTF. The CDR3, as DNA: TGTGCCAGCAGTCTTGGGACAGCTGATGGCTACACCTTC.

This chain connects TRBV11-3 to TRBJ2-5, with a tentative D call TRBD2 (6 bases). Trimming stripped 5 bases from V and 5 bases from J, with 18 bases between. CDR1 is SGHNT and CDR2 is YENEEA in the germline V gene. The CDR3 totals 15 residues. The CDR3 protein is CASSPRRGGGETQYF. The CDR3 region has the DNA TGTGCCAGCAGCCCTAGGAGGGGAGGAGGCGAGACCCAGTACTTC.

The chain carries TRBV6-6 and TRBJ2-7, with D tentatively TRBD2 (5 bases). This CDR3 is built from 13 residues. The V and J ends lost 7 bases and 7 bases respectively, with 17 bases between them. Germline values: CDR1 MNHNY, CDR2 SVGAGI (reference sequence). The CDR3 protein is CASKRAEPGEQYF. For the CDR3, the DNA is TGTGCCAGCAAGAGGGCAGAACCGGGGGAGCAGTACTTC.

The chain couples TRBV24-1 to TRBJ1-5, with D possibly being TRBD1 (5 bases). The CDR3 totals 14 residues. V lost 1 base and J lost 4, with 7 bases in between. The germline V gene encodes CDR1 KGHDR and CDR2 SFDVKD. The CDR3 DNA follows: TGTGCCACCAGTGATTTATCAGGGAATCAGCCCCAGCATTTT. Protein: CATSDLSGNQPQHF.

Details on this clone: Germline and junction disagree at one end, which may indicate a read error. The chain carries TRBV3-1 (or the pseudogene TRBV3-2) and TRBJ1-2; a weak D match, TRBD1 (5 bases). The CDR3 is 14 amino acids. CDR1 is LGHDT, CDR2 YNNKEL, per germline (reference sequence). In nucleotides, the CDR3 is TGTGCCAGCAGCCAAGATCGGCGGGGGTCCGCTCTGGACTTC. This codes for CASSQDRRGSALDF.

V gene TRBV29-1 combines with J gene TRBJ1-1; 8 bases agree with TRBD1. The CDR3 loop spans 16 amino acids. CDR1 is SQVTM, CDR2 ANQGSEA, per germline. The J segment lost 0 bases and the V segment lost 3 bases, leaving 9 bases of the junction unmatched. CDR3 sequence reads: CSVDRQGIMVNTEAFF. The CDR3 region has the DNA TGCAGCGTTGATCGACAGGGGATTATGGTGAACACTGAAGCTTTCTTT.

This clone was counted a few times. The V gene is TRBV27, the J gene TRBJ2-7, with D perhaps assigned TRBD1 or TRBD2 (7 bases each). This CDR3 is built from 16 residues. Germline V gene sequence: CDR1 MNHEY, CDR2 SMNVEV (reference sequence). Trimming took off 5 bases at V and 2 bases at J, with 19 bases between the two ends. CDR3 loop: CASSTTGRGRTYEQYF. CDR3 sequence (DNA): TGTGCCAGCAGTACGACAGGGAGGGGTAGAACCTACGAGCAGTACTTC.

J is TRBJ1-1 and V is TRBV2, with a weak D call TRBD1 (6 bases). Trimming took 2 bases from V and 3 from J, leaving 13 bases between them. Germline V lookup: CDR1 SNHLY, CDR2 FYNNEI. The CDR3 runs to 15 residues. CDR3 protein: CASSERGAGDTEAFF. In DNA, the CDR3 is TGTGCCAGCAGTGAACGGGGGGCAGGGGACACTGAAGCTTTCTTT.

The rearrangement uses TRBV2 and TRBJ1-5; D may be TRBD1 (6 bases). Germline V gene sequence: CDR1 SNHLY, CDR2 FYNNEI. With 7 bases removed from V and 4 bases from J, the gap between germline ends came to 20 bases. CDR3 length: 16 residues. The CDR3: CASNDGGRGGNQPQHF. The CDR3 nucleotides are TGTGCCAGCAACGATGGGGGCAGGGGAGGGAATCAGCCCCAGCATTTT.

The DNA of the CDR3 is TGTGCCAGCAGTTTATATCCTAGCGGGAGTTACGAGCAGTACTTC. Amino acid sequence: CASSLYPSGSYEQYF. J is TRBJ2-7 and V is TRBV27; 10 bases agree with TRBD2. The CDR3 runs 15 residues. CDR1 and CDR2 (germline): MNHEY, SMNVEV (reference sequence). The V segment lost 1 base and the J segment 4 bases; nucleotides outside the gene matches: 4.

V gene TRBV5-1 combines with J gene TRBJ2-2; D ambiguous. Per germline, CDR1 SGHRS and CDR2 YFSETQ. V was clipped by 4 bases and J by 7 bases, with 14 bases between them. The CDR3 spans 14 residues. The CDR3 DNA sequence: TGCGCCAGCAGCCCCGACCGGGTGGGCGGGGAGCTGTTTTTT. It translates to CASSPDRVGGELFF.

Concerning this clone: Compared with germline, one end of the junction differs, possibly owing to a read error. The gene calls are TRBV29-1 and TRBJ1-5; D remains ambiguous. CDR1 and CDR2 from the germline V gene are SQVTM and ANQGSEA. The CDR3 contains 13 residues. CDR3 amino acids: CSILGDGNQLQHF. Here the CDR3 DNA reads TGCAGTATACTTGGGGATGGCAATCAGCTCCAGCATTTT.

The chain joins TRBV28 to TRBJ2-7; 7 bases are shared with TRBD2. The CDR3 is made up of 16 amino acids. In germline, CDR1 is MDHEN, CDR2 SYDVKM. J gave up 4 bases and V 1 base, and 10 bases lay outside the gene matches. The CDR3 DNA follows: TGTGCCAGCAGTTTATTCCACGGCGGGAGTATTTACGAGCAGTACTTC. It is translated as CASSLFHGGSIYEQYF.

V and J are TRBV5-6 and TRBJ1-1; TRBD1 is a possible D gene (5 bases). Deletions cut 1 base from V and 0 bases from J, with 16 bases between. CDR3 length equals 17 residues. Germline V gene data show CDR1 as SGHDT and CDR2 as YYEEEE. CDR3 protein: CASSLFFQGVLNTEAFF. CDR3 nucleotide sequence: TGTGCCAGCAGCTTGTTTTTTCAAGGGGTCCTGAACACTGAAGCTTTCTTT.

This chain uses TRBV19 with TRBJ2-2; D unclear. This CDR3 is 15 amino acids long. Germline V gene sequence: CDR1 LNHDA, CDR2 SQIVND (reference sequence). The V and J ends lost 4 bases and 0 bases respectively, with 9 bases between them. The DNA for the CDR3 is TGTGCCAGTAGTAGAACGGTCGCGAACACCGGGGAGCTGTTTTTT. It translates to CASSRTVANTGELFF.

DNA of the CDR3: TGTGCCACCGGGTCGGGAGCCCGGGTCAATGAGCAGTTCTTC. It translates to CATGSGARVNEQFF. The gene calls are TRBV3-1 (or the pseudogene TRBV3-2) and TRBJ2-1, with TRBD2 as a possible D gene (6 bases). The CDR3 has 14 amino acids. V was cut by 10 bases and J by 6 bases, with 19 bases left in between. CDR1 and CDR2 from the germline V gene are LGHDT and YNNKEL (reference sequence).

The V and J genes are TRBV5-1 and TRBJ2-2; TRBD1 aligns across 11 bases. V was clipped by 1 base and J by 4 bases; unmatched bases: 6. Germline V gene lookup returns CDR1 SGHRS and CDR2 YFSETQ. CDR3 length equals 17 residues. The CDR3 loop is CASSLLAGTGGTGELFF. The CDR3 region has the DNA TGCGCCAGCAGCTTGTTGGCCGGGACAGGGGGCACCGGGGAGCTGTTTTTT.

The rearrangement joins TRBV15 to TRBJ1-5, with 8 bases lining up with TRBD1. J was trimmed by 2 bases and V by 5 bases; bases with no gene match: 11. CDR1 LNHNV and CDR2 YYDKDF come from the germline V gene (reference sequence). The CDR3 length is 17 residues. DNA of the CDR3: TGTGCCACCAGCGGCACCCAGGGGGCGCGGGGCAATCAGCCCCAGCATTTT. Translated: CATSGTQGARGNQPQHF.

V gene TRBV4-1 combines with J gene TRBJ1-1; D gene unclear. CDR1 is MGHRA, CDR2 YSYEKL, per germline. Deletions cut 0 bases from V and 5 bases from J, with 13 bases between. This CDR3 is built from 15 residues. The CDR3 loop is CASSQEGARETEAFF. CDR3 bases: TGCGCCAGCAGCCAAGAGGGCGCCCGGGAGACTGAAGCTTTCTTT.

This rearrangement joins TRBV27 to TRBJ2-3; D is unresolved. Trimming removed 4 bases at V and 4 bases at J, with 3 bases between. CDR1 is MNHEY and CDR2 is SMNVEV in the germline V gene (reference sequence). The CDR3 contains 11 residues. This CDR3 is CASSSPDTQYF. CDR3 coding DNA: TGTGCCAGCAGTTCACCAGATACGCAGTATTTT.

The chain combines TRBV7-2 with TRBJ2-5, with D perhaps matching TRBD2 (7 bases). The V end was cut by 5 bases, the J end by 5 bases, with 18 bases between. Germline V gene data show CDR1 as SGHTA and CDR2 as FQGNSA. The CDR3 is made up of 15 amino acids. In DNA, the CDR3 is TGTGCCAGCAGCAGACGGCGGGGGCCTGGGGAGACCCAGTACTTC. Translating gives CASSRRRGPGETQYF.